The clone carrying this TCR beta chain was found once. Germline-derived CDR1 and CDR2 are SGHRS and YFSETQ. V shed 5 bases and J shed 4 bases, with 10 bases lying between them. This CDR3 spans 12 amino acids. Assay used: immunoSEQ multiplex PCR; TCRdb lists only in-frame clones, some missing. This sample has 130,000 to 150,000 clones; roughly 80% occur once, and the top ten carry approximately 8.4%. The sample is drawn from a study of blood T cell repertoires in COVID-19. Background on the study: The analysed material was cDNA or gDNA that came from T cells, B-cell-depleted T cells, or PBMCs.

Clinical history as reported by participants underpinned cohort assignment. Two consecutive negative NP/OP PCR tests, clearance, or resolved symptoms defined Cohort 3 recovery. Sequencing was carried out using PBMCs or T cells enriched from blood (not recorded which). The clonotype comes from a man between 45 and 60 years old who had recovered from COVID-19. The genes are TRBV5-1 and TRBJ2-7, with D possibly TRBD2 on 6 matching bases. The CDR3 DNA reads as TGCGCCAGCAGTAGCGGCCCATACGAGCAGTACTTC. This translates into CASSSGPYEQYF.